The 25 T cell receptor beta chains below were found in one sample sequenced in a study of shared T cell receptors in the human thymus. Here immunoSEQ multiplex PCR was the method, and the copy in TCRdb shows in-frame clones only, minus some. This table has about 500,000 clones, around 78% appearing once. The same sample was also used in a study of human thymus T cells.

What was sequenced was thymocytes. The source of these receptors is a boy under two years old with a congenital heart defect.

The chain has TRBV15 and TRBJ1-2; possibly TRBD1 for D (6 bases). Germline CDR1 and CDR2: LNHNV and YYDKDF (reference sequence). This CDR3 is built from 14 residues. The V end was cut by 5 bases, the J end by 0 bases, with 10 bases between. The CDR3 DNA reads as TGTGCCACCAGCCAAGGACAGACTAACTATGGCTACACCTTC. It codes for CATSQGQTNYGYTF. Using reference TRBV15 and TRBJ1-2 for the parts outside the CDR3, the full variable domain is DAMVIQNPRYQVTQFGKPVTLSCSQTLNHNVMYWYQQKSSQAPKLLFHYYDKDFNNEADTPDNFQSRRPNTSFCFLDIRSPGLGDTAMYLCATSQGQTNYGYTFGSGTRLTVV.

Here the CDR3 DNA reads TGTGCCAGCAGTTTAACTAGCGGGATCTCGTACGAGCAGTACTTC. This gives the protein CASSLTSGISYEQYF. J is TRBJ2-7 and V is TRBV27; TRBD2 aligns across 10 bases. Germline V lookup: CDR1 MNHEY, CDR2 SMNVEV (reference sequence). This CDR3 has 15 amino acids. J was trimmed by 4 bases and V by 2 bases; bases with no gene match: 5.

The chain employs TRBV6-5 and TRBJ1-1; D may be TRBD1 (6 bases). Germline CDR1 reads MNHEY; CDR2 reads SVGAGI. The CDR3 consists of 16 residues. V was pared by 0 bases and J by 8 bases, with 19 bases between. The CDR3 nucleotides read TGTGCCAGCAGTTACTCGACCCGGCAGGGGATCCCCGAAGCTTTCTTT. It yields the protein CASSYSTRQGIPEAFF.

The rearrangement uses TRBV11-2 and TRBJ2-5; 9 nucleotides align to TRBD2. V shed 5 bases, J shed 2 bases, and the junction held 6 bases outside the gene matches. The CDR3 contains 15 residues. The germline V gene encodes CDR1 SGHAT and CDR2 FQNNGV. The CDR3 DNA follows: TGTGCCAGCAGCCCGCCGCGGGAGGGGCAAGAGACCCAGTACTTC. This encodes CASSPPREGQETQYF. Using reference TRBV11-2 and TRBJ2-5 for the parts outside the CDR3, the full variable domain is EAGVAQSPRYKIIEKRQSVAFWCNPISGHATLYWYQQILGQGPKLLIQFQNNGVVDDSQLPKDRFSAERLKGVDSTLKIQPAKLEDSAVYLCASSPPREGQETQYFGPGTRLLVL.

This chain links TRBV29-1 with TRBJ2-1; 7 nucleotides align to TRBD2. Per the germline V gene, CDR1 is SQVTM and CDR2 is ANQGSEA. V was pared by 2 bases and J by 0 bases, with 13 bases of the junction left unmatched. The CDR3 loop spans 18 amino acids. This chain's CDR3 is CSVERLATPRSSYNEQFF. The DNA of the CDR3 is TGCAGCGTTGAAAGACTAGCCACACCACGCAGCTCCTACAATGAGCAGTTCTTC.

The chain couples TRBV5-1 to TRBJ1-1, with a weak D call TRBD1 (6 bases). Germline CDR1 SGHRS, CDR2 YFSETQ. V lost 2 bases to trimming and J lost 7 bases, with 9 bases between them. The CDR3 runs to 12 residues. CDR3 nucleotides: TGCGCCAGCAGCTTCCACAGGGATGAAGCTTTCTTT. It yields the protein CASSFHRDEAFF.

The chain has TRBV14 and TRBJ2-1; D possibly corresponds to TRBD2 (5 bases). This CDR3 has 16 residues. Between the trimmed V and J ends, which lost 0 bases and 5 bases, there was a span of 14 bases. CDR1 and CDR2 from the germline V gene are SGHDN and FVKESK. The CDR3 here is CASSQDRRPGDNEQFF. The CDR3 DNA reads as TGTGCCAGCAGCCAAGATCGGAGGCCTGGAGACAATGAGCAGTTCTTC.

This sequence joins TRBV6-1 and TRBJ2-3; 10 bases match TRBD2. This CDR3 spans 15 amino acids. Unmatched junction bases numbered 9, after V lost 7 bases and J lost 5 bases. From germline, CDR1 is MNHNS and CDR2 SASEGT. The CDR3 DNA is TGTGCCAGCAACCCTAGCGGGAGTTCCCAAGATACGCAGTATTTT. Protein: CASNPSGSSQDTQYF.

The chain uses TRBV7-6 and TRBJ2-1; 7 nucleotides line up with TRBD2. Germline CDR1 is SGHVS and CDR2 is FNYEAQ. With V trimmed by 1 base and J by 9 bases, 9 bases remained unmatched. The CDR3 loop spans 15 amino acids. For the CDR3, the DNA is TGTGCCAGCAGCTTAGATGGAGGACTAGTAGGTGAGCAGTTCTTC. Its translation is CASSLDGGLVGEQFF.

The chain combines TRBV7-2 with TRBJ2-5; D uncertain. The CDR3 consists of 14 residues. Germline V CDR1 and CDR2: SGHTA, FQGNSA. Trimming removed 1 base at V and 4 bases at J, with 10 bases between. This CDR3 is CASSLVGSVETQYF. The DNA of the CDR3 is TGTGCCAGCAGCTTAGTCGGCAGCGTAGAGACCCAGTACTTC.

This chain uses TRBV2 with TRBJ2-1; 12 bases map to TRBD1. The CDR3 extends over 15 amino acids. Germline values: CDR1 SNHLY, CDR2 FYNNEI. After removal of 3 bases from V and 9 bases from J, the junction contained 6 bases not matched to a gene. The CDR3 nucleotides read TGTGCCAGCAGTGAGGGGGGACAGGGGGCGGTTGAGCAGTTCTTC. Amino acid sequence: CASSEGGQGAVEQFF.

This clone was seen once. This chain uses TRBV27 with TRBJ2-7; 7 nucleotides line up with TRBD1. Germline loops: CDR1 MNHEY, CDR2 SMNVEV (reference sequence). The CDR3 has 15 residues. V lost 8 bases and J lost 6; bases outside the gene matches: 16. The CDR3 region has the DNA TGTGCCAGCTGCAATCGACAGGGATTGGTTTGCGAGCAGTACTTC. Amino acid sequence: CASCNRQGLVCEQYF.

The V gene is TRBV19, the J gene TRBJ2-3, with 11 bases aligning to TRBD2. V lost 5 bases and J lost 1; bases outside the gene matches: 8. Germline V gene lookup returns CDR1 LNHDA and CDR2 SQIVND (reference sequence). The CDR3 has 17 amino acids. DNA for the CDR3: TGTGCCAGTAGTGGGGTTAGCGGGAGGGCCGGCACAGATACGCAGTATTTT. Encoded protein: CASSGVSGRAGTDTQYF. Based on the CDR3 plus reference TRBV19 and TRBJ2-3, the full variable domain is DGGITQSPKYLFRKEGQNVTLSCEQNLNHDAMYWYRQDPGQGLRLIYYSQIVNDFQKGDIAEGYSVSREKKESFPLTVTSAQKNPTAFYLCASSGVSGRAGTDTQYFGPGTRLTVL.

The J gene is TRBJ2-3, the V gene TRBV18; TRBD1 matches 8 bases. The CDR3 length is 17 residues. The ends lost 4 bases at V and 1 base at J; junction bases unmatched: 10. Germline loops: CDR1 KGHSH, CDR2 LQKENI. For the CDR3, the DNA is TGTGCCAGCTCACTTGGACAGGGCCCCTATCGCACAGATACGCAGTATTTT. Its protein product is CASSLGQGPYRTDTQYF.

The chain carries TRBV6-5 and TRBJ2-2; TRBD2 matches 8 bases. Looked up from germline, CDR1 is MNHEY and CDR2 is SVGAGI. This CDR3 region has 15 residues. J lost 0 bases, V lost 6 bases, and 3 bases had no gene match. As DNA, the CDR3 is TGTGCCAGCAGCGTAGCGGGACCGAACACCGGGGAGCTGTTTTTT. As protein: CASSVAGPNTGELFF.

This clone was found a few times. The V call is TRBV5-6, the J call TRBJ2-7; 12 bases fit TRBD2. J gave up 4 bases and V 3 bases, and 5 bases lay outside the gene matches. Looked up from germline, CDR1 is SGHDT and CDR2 is YYEEEE. The CDR3 has 15 residues. The CDR3 DNA follows: TGTGCCAGCAGCTCCATCCTAGCGGGAGGGTACGAGCAGTACTTC. It yields the protein CASSSILAGGYEQYF. The full variable domain, in which reference TRBV5-6 and TRBJ2-7 provide the parts outside the CDR3, is DAGVTQSPTHLIKTRGQQVTLRCSPKSGHDTVSWYQQALGQGPQFIFQYYEEEERQRGNFPDRFSGHQFPNYSSELNVNALLLGDSALYLCASSSILAGGYEQYFGPGTRLTVT.

The chain recombines TRBV4-2 with TRBJ2-2, with TRBD2 matching 8 bases. CDR3 length: 16 amino acids. CDR1 and CDR2 from the germline V gene are LGHNA and YNFKEQ. The J segment lost 4 bases and the V segment lost 3 bases, leaving 7 bases of the junction unmatched. CDR3 region: CASSQGEAGVTGELFF. CDR3 nucleotide sequence: TGTGCCAGCAGCCAGGGAGAAGCGGGAGTCACCGGGGAGCTGTTTTTT.

This clone was seen a few times. The gene calls are TRBV28 and TRBJ2-7, with a tentative D call TRBD2 (5 bases). The V end lost 5 bases, the J end lost 0 bases, and 11 bases lay between the germline ends. This CDR3 has 14 residues. The germline V gene has CDR1 MDHEN and CDR2 SYDVKM. CDR3 coding DNA: TGTGCCAGCAGTCCAGCGGAGAGCTCCTACGAGCAGTACTTC. Protein: CASSPAESSYEQYF.

The genes are TRBV13 and TRBJ2-5, with 9 bases identical to TRBD2. Germline loops: CDR1 PRHDT, CDR2 FYEKMQ (reference sequence). This CDR3 has 17 residues. V was pared by 2 bases and J by 4 bases, with 11 bases of the junction left unmatched. The CDR3 coding sequence is TGTGCCAGCAGCTTAAATCCTAGCGGGGACCGGGGAGAGACCCAGTACTTC. Translating it yields CASSLNPSGDRGETQYF. Full variable domain (remainder filled in from reference TRBV13 and TRBJ2-5): AAGVIQSPRHLIKEKRETATLKCYPIPRHDTVYWYQQGPGQDPQFLISFYEKMQSDKGSIPDRFSAQQFSDYHSELNMSSLELGDSALYFCASSLNPSGDRGETQYFGPGTRLLVL.

This rearrangement joins TRBV7-2 to TRBJ2-5; D uncertain. V lost 5 bases, J lost 6 bases, and 13 bases lay in between. Germline CDR1 SGHTA, CDR2 FQGNSA. This CDR3 is 13 amino acids long. The CDR3 nucleotides read TGTGCCAGCAGCCCCCGGTTTCCGAAGACCCAGTACTTC. Its protein is CASSPRFPKTQYF. Complete variable domain (other parts from reference TRBV7-2 and TRBJ2-5): GAGVSQSPSNKVTEKGKDVELRCDPISGHTALYWYRQSLGQGLEFLIYFQGNSAPDKSGLPSDRFSAERTGGSVSTLTIQRTQQEDSAVYLCASSPRFPKTQYFGPGTRLLVL.

The V call is TRBV7-2, the J call TRBJ2-1, with TRBD2 matching over 8 bases. The CDR3 totals 15 residues. Germline CDR1 and CDR2: SGHTA and FQGNSA. J was trimmed by 6 bases and V by 5 bases; bases with no gene match: 9. CDR3 residues: CASSPLYGRANEQFF. The CDR3 DNA reads as TGTGCCAGCAGCCCCCTATACGGGAGGGCCAATGAGCAGTTCTTC.

This clone was counted a few times. The V gene is TRBV19, the J gene TRBJ2-1, with 13 bases identical to TRBD2. The trim removed 5 bases at V and 5 bases at J, leaving 3 bases unmatched. CDR3 length equals 15 residues. The germline gives CDR1 LNHDA, CDR2 SQIVND (reference sequence). The CDR3 bases are TGTGCCAGTAGTCCCGGACTAGCGGGAGACAATGAGCAGTTCTTC. This codes for CASSPGLAGDNEQFF.

This chain connects TRBV28 to TRBJ2-2; a possible D gene is TRBD1 (6 bases). Germline CDR1 is MDHEN and CDR2 is SYDVKM. The CDR3 runs to 11 residues. The V gene lost 5 bases and the J gene lost 13 bases, with 11 bases spanning the gap. CDR3 amino acids: CASSPRGWLFF. CDR3 nucleotides: TGTGCCAGCAGTCCCAGGGGCTGGCTGTTTTTT.

The gene calls are TRBV5-1 and TRBJ2-1; 7 bases map to TRBD1. V was clipped by 4 bases and J by 5 bases; unmatched bases: 12. The CDR3 extends over 16 amino acids. Germline loops: CDR1 SGHRS, CDR2 YFSETQ. CDR3 residues: CASSPRPQGENNEQFF. In nucleotides, the CDR3 is TGCGCCAGCAGCCCTAGGCCGCAGGGGGAGAACAATGAGCAGTTCTTC.

The V call is TRBV4-3, the J call TRBJ2-3; a possible D gene is TRBD2 (6 bases). The V gene lost 4 bases and the J gene lost 7 bases, with 18 bases spanning the gap. From germline, CDR1 is LGHNA and CDR2 YSLEER. CDR3 size: 15 residues. CDR3 nucleotide sequence: TGCGCCAGCAGCCCCCGTGGTAGCGGCCAGAATACGCAGTATTTT. Amino acid sequence: CASSPRGSGQNTQYF.